One and the same sample provided the 27 T cell receptor beta chains below, sequenced in a study of T cells expressing NK-cell markers. Reanalyzing the 5' RACE reads, TCRdb keeps one entry per CDR3 protein, without DNA. In all, the sample yields roughly 420,000 distinct CDR3 sequences. The sample was blood T cells: a sorted CD56 or NKG2C T cell subset, CD4+ or CD8+ T cells, or bulk PBMC T cells (not recorded which). These receptors were collected from a woman between 18 and 75 years old in good health.

The chain joins TRBV4-1 to TRBJ2-1. Germline V gene lookup returns CDR1 MGHRA and CDR2 YSYEKL. The CDR3 loop spans 13 amino acids. CDR3 region: CASSQVHSHEQFF.

This chain uses TRBV25-1 with TRBJ1-4; the D call of TRBD1 rests on TCRdb alone, since no DNA is present to check it. This CDR3 spans 14 amino acids. CDR1 MGHDK and CDR2 SYGVNS come from the germline V gene. The CDR3 protein is CASSESGGTEKLFF.

This rearrangement joins TRBV12-3 or TRBV12-4 to TRBJ1-6; TCRdb calls TRBD1, which cannot be checked without DNA. The CDR3 sequence is 14 residues long. The CDR3 protein is CASTRGQINSPLHF.

The chain links TRBV20-1 to TRBJ2-3; TCRdb designates TRBD2, a call that cannot be tested without DNA. Germline V gene data show CDR1 as DFQATT and CDR2 as SNEGSKA (reference sequence). The CDR3 runs 19 residues. The CDR3 spells CSARGSFRRSSGTTDTQYF.

The V gene is TRBV10-3, the J gene TRBJ2-5. The CDR3 is made up of 15 amino acids. Looked up from germline, CDR1 is ENHRY and CDR2 is SYGVKD. The CDR3 sequence: CAISESWAIQETQYF.

The rearrangement links TRBV7-9 to TRBJ1-1. The germline CDR1 and CDR2 sequences are SEHNR and FQNEAQ (reference sequence). The CDR3 length is 15 residues. The chain's CDR3 is CASSPEGPMNTEAFF.

The chain joins TRBV6-5 to TRBJ1-6. Looked up from germline, CDR1 is MNHEY and CDR2 is SVGAGI. This CDR3 region has 12 residues. The CDR3 is CASSSFDSPLHF.

V gene TRBV7-3 combines with J gene TRBJ2-1; TCRdb reports TRBD2, a call that lacks DNA to check it against. CDR1 and CDR2 (germline): SGHTA, FQGTGA. This CDR3 contains 12 residues. The CDR3 here is CASSFGSFEQFF.

The chain combines TRBV20-1 with TRBJ2-1. The CDR3 contains 15 residues. Germline V gene sequence: CDR1 DFQATT, CDR2 SNEGSKA (reference sequence). This chain's CDR3 is CSAREQTGPRNEQFF.

The chain combines TRBV7-8 with TRBJ2-3; TCRdb reports TRBD1, a call that lacks DNA to check it against. The CDR3 is 15 amino acids. Looked up from germline, CDR1 is SGHVS and CDR2 is FQNEAQ. CDR3 region: CASSARQGSTDTQYF. Complete variable domain (other parts from reference TRBV7-8 and TRBJ2-3): GAGVSQSPRYKVAKRGQDVALRCDPISGHVSLFWYQQALGQGPEFLTYFQNEAQLDKSGLPSDRFFAERPEGSVSTLKIQRTQQEDSAVYLCASSARQGSTDTQYFGPGTRLTVL.

V usage is TRBV7-8 and J usage is TRBJ2-2; TCRdb picks TRBD1, but there is no DNA to check that call. Germline V gene data show CDR1 as SGHVS and CDR2 as FQNEAQ. The CDR3 extends over 18 amino acids. The CDR3 sequence: CASSLALWGAANTGELFF.

The chain combines TRBV27 with TRBJ1-1; TCRdb proposes TRBD1, but this gene call is untestable without DNA. Germline V gives CDR1 MNHEY, CDR2 SMNVEV (reference sequence). The CDR3 is 12 amino acids. CDR3 region: CASSRPRGWAFF.

The rearrangement links TRBV19 to TRBJ1-1. The CDR3 runs 12 residues. Germline V lookup: CDR1 LNHDA, CDR2 SQIVND (reference sequence). The CDR3 loop is CASSIGTASAFF. Full variable domain (missing parts from reference TRBV19 and TRBJ1-1): DGGITQSPKYLFRKEGQNVTLSCEQNLNHDAMYWYRQDPGQGLRLIYYSQIVNDFQKGDIAEGYSVSREKKESFPLTVTSAQKNPTAFYLCASSIGTASAFFGQGTRLTVV.

The chain employs TRBV10-3 and TRBJ2-7; TCRdb gives TRBD1 as the D gene, but with no DNA this cannot be confirmed. CDR3 length: 13 residues. Germline-derived CDR1 and CDR2 are ENHRY and SYGVKD. The CDR3 reads CAITGTGGDEQYF.

The chain employs TRBV7-2 and TRBJ2-1; the D call from TCRdb, TRBD2, cannot be confirmed without DNA. This CDR3 comprises 15 residues. From germline, CDR1 is SGHTA and CDR2 FQGNSA. The CDR3 is CASSPPGLLYNEQFF.

This chain connects TRBV10-3 to TRBJ2-7; with no DNA, the TCRdb D assignment of TRBD2 cannot be verified. Germline-derived CDR1 and CDR2 are ENHRY and SYGVKD. This CDR3 has 18 residues. The CDR3 sequence: CAISFTSARPVIVSEQYF.

The genes are TRBV13 and TRBJ2-4; there is no DNA to check the TCRdb D call of TRBD1. Germline CDR1 PRHDT, CDR2 FYEKMQ (reference sequence). The CDR3 is made up of 15 amino acids. The CDR3 spells CASSSLRDRKNIQYF. Full variable domain (missing parts from reference TRBV13 and TRBJ2-4): AAGVIQSPRHLIKEKRETATLKCYPIPRHDTVYWYQQGPGQDPQFLISFYEKMQSDKGSIPDRFSAQQFSDYHSELNMSSLELGDSALYFCASSSLRDRKNIQYFGAGTRLSVL.

This chain joins TRBV12-3 or TRBV12-4 and TRBJ1-3. The CDR3 extends over 13 amino acids. CDR3 loop: CASSSDGVNTIYF.

The chain carries TRBV7-2 and TRBJ1-2; with no DNA, the TCRdb D assignment of TRBD1 cannot be verified. The germline V gene has CDR1 SGHTA and CDR2 FQGNSA. The CDR3 runs to 15 residues. CDR3 sequence reads: CASSMDRVYNYGYTF.

The rearrangement joins TRBV27 to TRBJ2-7; TCRdb proposes TRBD2, but this gene call is untestable without DNA. Germline V gene sequence: CDR1 MNHEY, CDR2 SMNVEV (reference sequence). The CDR3 loop spans 15 amino acids. Here the CDR3 reads CASSWASGSSYEQYF.

J is TRBJ2-5 and V is TRBV5-1; TCRdb selects TRBD2, and the lack of DNA leaves this call unchecked. The length of the CDR3 is 14 residues. The germline CDR1 and CDR2 sequences are SGHRS and YFSETQ. The CDR3 region is CASSPTSAGETQYF.

The chain couples TRBV28 to TRBJ2-7; TCRdb's D call, TRBD2, is unchecked because there is no DNA. CDR3 length: 15 residues. CDR1 and CDR2 (germline): MDHEN, SYDVKM. The CDR3 sequence is CASSDRTSGPYEQYF.

The rearrangement joins TRBV11-2 to TRBJ2-3; TCRdb outputs TRBD1, but without DNA this stays unchecked. CDR1 is SGHAT and CDR2 is FQNNGV in the germline V gene. The CDR3 covers 14 residues. This chain's CDR3 is CASSWAPATDTQYF.

The rearrangement uses TRBV7-3 and TRBJ2-2; with no DNA, the TCRdb D assignment of TRBD2 cannot be verified. Germline assignment: CDR1 SGHTA and CDR2 FQGTGA. There are 14 residues in the CDR3. CDR3 loop: CASSLLGEVGELFF.

The chain has TRBV29-1 and TRBJ1-1; no DNA is available, so the TRBD1 call from TCRdb remains unchecked. The CDR3 runs 15 residues. The germline V gene encodes CDR1 SQVTM and CDR2 ANQGSEA. CDR3 region: CSAYEGVLGNTEAFF.

V usage is TRBV7-6 and J usage is TRBJ2-3; without DNA, the TCRdb call of TRBD2 cannot be checked. This CDR3 has 18 amino acids. Germline-derived CDR1 and CDR2 are SGHVS and FNYEAQ. The CDR3 protein is CASSLGGLAGGGPDTQYF.

This chain links TRBV20-1 with TRBJ2-1. CDR1 and CDR2 from the germline V gene are DFQATT and SNEGSKA (reference sequence). The CDR3 sequence is 11 residues long. CDR3 region: CSARVGDEQFF.